The T cell receptor (beta chain) under discussion was sequenced for a study of radiotherapy plus CTLA-4 blockade in lung cancer. At the level of the study: In roughly 19% of patients, objective responses were seen; approximately 34% had disease control. Findings and limits, study-wide: Blood saw expansion of tumor-derived TCR clones after radiotherapy plus ipilimumab. With interferon-beta, early dynamics of blood T cell clones were reported to best predict response.

Produced via immunoSEQ multiplex PCR; TCRdb's table is partial and in-frame only. The sample holds 71,000 or so clones, more than 85% seen once. Each patient with chemo-refractory metastatic non-small-cell lung cancer was treated with focal radiation plus CTLA-4 blockade using ipilimumab. With respect to this clone: Its antigen is not identified.

Germline CDR1 is GTSNPN and CDR2 is SVGIG (reference sequence). V dropped 0 bases and J dropped 6; count of bases not matched to a gene: 9. The CDR3 is 15 amino acids. This TCR was sampled from a human donor with non-small cell lung cancer who had stable disease on radiotherapy plus ipilimumab. The input for sequencing was peripheral blood, taken from a patient treated with radiotherapy plus ipilimumab. The chain joins TRBV30 to TRBJ2-7; 9 bases map to TRBD1. CDR3 amino acids: CAWSVRGTGSIEQYF. The DNA of the CDR3 is TGTGCCTGGAGTGTACGGGGGACAGGGTCAATCGAGCAGTACTTC.